These 13 T cell receptor beta chains were sequenced from one sample in a study of shared clonotypes between healthy human individuals. The repertoire was sequenced with immunoSEQ multiplex PCR; TCRdb's copy has only in-frame clones and lacks some. The repertoire has 2 million to 2.5 million clones, approximately 94% of them found once; the top ten carry over 0.1%. Input material: naive CD4+ T cells sorted from blood. Regarding subset: CD45RA+ positively selected. Source of these receptors: a man younger than 35 in good health.

The CDR3 sequence: CASSFVPSGELFF. CDR3 nucleotides: TGTGCCAGCAGCTTTGTGCCTAGCGGGGAGCTGTTTTTT. The chain carries TRBV5-6 and TRBJ2-2; D is unclear. Trimming left V 2 bases short and J 7 bases short, with 9 bases between. The germline gives CDR1 SGHDT, CDR2 YYEEEE. The CDR3 sequence is 13 residues long.

The chain joins TRBV5-1 to TRBJ2-2; D call uncertain. Trimming stripped 7 bases from V and 1 base from J, with 8 bases between. The CDR3 consists of 13 residues. Per the germline V gene, CDR1 is SGHRS and CDR2 is YFSETQ. The CDR3 protein is CASLQKNTGELFF. The CDR3, as DNA: TGCGCCAGCTTGCAAAAGAACACCGGGGAGCTGTTTTTT.

This sequence joins TRBV13 and TRBJ1-1, with D hard to call. V lost 2 bases and J 0 bases, leaving 7 bases between the germline ends. From germline, CDR1 is PRHDT and CDR2 FYEKMQ (reference sequence). The CDR3 length is 14 residues. The CDR3 spells CASSLRGMNTEAFF. The CDR3 region has the DNA TGTGCCAGCAGCTTACGGGGAATGAACACTGAAGCTTTCTTT.

V gene TRBV19 combines with J gene TRBJ2-7; D is undetermined. V was shortened by 5 bases and J by 0 bases, with 8 bases between the two germline ends. CDR1 and CDR2 from the germline V gene are LNHDA and SQIVND (reference sequence). This CDR3 region has 13 residues. In nucleotides, the CDR3 is TGTGCCAGTAGTTCCCCAACCTCCTACGAGCAGTACTTC. It specifies CASSSPTSYEQYF. Full variable domain (remainder filled in from reference TRBV19 and TRBJ2-7): DGGITQSPKYLFRKEGQNVTLSCEQNLNHDAMYWYRQDPGQGLRLIYYSQIVNDFQKGDIAEGYSVSREKKESFPLTVTSAQKNPTAFYLCASSSPTSYEQYFGPGTRLTVT.

This clone occurred once. This sample also contains other DNA sequences that code for the same CDR3. CDR3 coding DNA: TGTGCCAGCAGTTCCTCCACAGATACGCAGTATTTT. Protein sequence: CASSSSTDTQYF. The J gene is TRBJ2-3, the V gene TRBV6-5; D remains unclear. Germline-derived CDR1 and CDR2 are MNHEY and SVGAGI. There are 12 residues in the CDR3. V was pared by 4 bases and J by 2 bases, with 4 bases between.

The rearrangement uses TRBV5-4 and TRBJ2-7, with unresolved D. The CDR3 totals 11 residues. The germline V gene encodes CDR1 SGHNT and CDR2 YYREEE (reference sequence). The V and J ends lost 4 bases and 5 bases respectively, with 7 bases between them. The CDR3 is CASSANNEQYF. For the CDR3, the DNA is TGTGCCAGCAGCGCTAACAACGAGCAGTACTTC.

This chain uses TRBV6-1 with TRBJ2-7; D is possibly TRBD1 or TRBD2 (6 bases each). The germline V gene encodes CDR1 MNHNS and CDR2 SASEGT. With 7 bases removed from V and 7 bases from J, the gap between germline ends came to 23 bases. The CDR3 length is 15 residues. The CDR3 nucleotides read TGTGCCAGCACCGATCAAGCGCGAATAGGGGGGGAGCAGTACTTC. It encodes CASTDQARIGGEQYF.

The chain has TRBV30 and TRBJ1-1; 7 bases are a match to TRBD1. The junction had 12 bases not matched to a gene; V was cut back by 4 bases and J by 1 base. This CDR3 spans 16 amino acids. Germline V gives CDR1 GTSNPN, CDR2 SVGIG (reference sequence). CDR3 in amino acids: CAWTPPGRGRNTEAFF. CDR3 nucleotide sequence: TGTGCCTGGACCCCACCAGGCAGGGGGAGGAACACTGAAGCTTTCTTT.

This clone has just one count. The J gene is TRBJ1-1, the V gene TRBV25-1, with D unclear. The CDR3 covers 15 residues. Trimming shortened V by 4 bases and J by 0 bases, and 12 bases separated the two germline ends. Germline loops: CDR1 MGHDK, CDR2 SYGVNS. The DNA for the CDR3 is TGTGCCAGCAGTGGGAGAGGTAAAATGAACACTGAAGCTTTCTTT. This gives the protein CASSGRGKMNTEAFF.

V and J are TRBV10-3 and TRBJ1-2, with a possible D match to TRBD1 (5 bases). The V end was cut by 5 bases, the J end by 0 bases, with 7 bases between. Germline V gives CDR1 ENHRY, CDR2 SYGVKD. The CDR3 totals 13 residues. CDR3 residues: CAISSTANYGYTF. As DNA, the CDR3 is TGTGCCATCAGTTCGACAGCTAACTATGGCTACACCTTC.

The chain has TRBV21-1 and TRBJ2-4; whether TRBD2, the table's D call, matches the DNA was not checked. TRBV21-1 is a recognized pseudogene. This CDR3 contains 20 residues. CDR3: CASSKVTGRARVLAKNIQYF. DNA of the CDR3: TGTGCCAGCAGCAAAGTCACAGGGAGGGCTCGGGTCCTAGCCAAAAACATTCAGTACTTC.

V gene TRBV19 combines with J gene TRBJ1-6, with TRBD1 matching 11 bases. Germline V CDR1 and CDR2: LNHDA, SQIVND (reference sequence). Unmatched junction bases numbered 7, after V lost 8 bases and J lost 10 bases. The CDR3 extends over 14 amino acids. The CDR3 reads CASQVGTGGSPLHF. CDR3 bases: TGTGCCAGTCAAGTCGGGACAGGGGGATCACCCCTCCACTTT.

The chain recombines TRBV2 with TRBJ2-1; 11 bases are a match to TRBD2. This CDR3 is built from 16 residues. Trimming cost V 4 bases and J 6 bases; bases outside gene matches: 8. The germline V gene encodes CDR1 SNHLY and CDR2 FYNNEI. CDR3 protein: CASSVGSGRAGNEQFF. Written as DNA, the CDR3 is TGTGCCAGCAGTGTAGGTAGCGGGAGGGCCGGCAATGAGCAGTTCTTC.